This T cell receptor (beta chain) was captured by sequencing in a study of cytomegalovirus exposure and HLA in healthy donors. Overall study findings and caveats: Researchers reported in a later analysis that common viral pathogens appeared linked to several top clusters.

The germline CDR1 and CDR2 sequences are SGHTA and FQGTGA. This CDR3 is 13 amino acids long. Trimming pared 5 bases from V and 8 bases from J, leaving 14 bases between. As regards this clone: Its antigen is undetermined.

Amplification used 60 Vbeta primers and 13 Jbeta primers. Assay used: immunoSEQ multiplex PCR; TCRdb lists only in-frame clones, some missing. The table has hundreds of thousands of clones, about 80% seen once. The sequenced sample was PBMCs. The TCR was taken from a girl aged 10-17 years in good health and CMV-seronegative. The V and J genes are TRBV7-3 and TRBJ2-3; weak D call: TRBD1 (7 bases). The CDR3 nucleotides read TGTGCCAGCAGCCGACAGGGAGCGGGTACGCAGTATTTT. Translated, it gives CASSRQGAGTQYF. The full variable domain, with the rest looked up from reference TRBV7-3 and TRBJ2-3, is GAGVSQTPSNKVTEKGKYVELRCDPISGHTALYWYRQSLGQGPEFLIYFQGTGAADDSGLPNDRFFAVRPEGSVSTLKIQRTERGDSAVYLCASSRQGAGTQYFGPGTRLTVL.